This TCR beta chain was identified in a study of T cells in Graves' hyperthyroidism and ophthalmopathy. In germline, CDR1 is LNHDA, CDR2 SQIVND (reference sequence). There are 14 residues in the CDR3. V lost 6 bases to trimming and J lost 4 bases, with 12 bases between them. Amplification of TCR beta CDR3 regions was performed using RNA transcripts as template. HTBI primers were used for first-round RT-PCR of the TCR CDR3. MiXCR was run by TCRdb on the multiplex PCR reads, yielding one entry per CDR3 protein. The sample has about 350,000 distinct CDR3 sequences; 18% are singletons. This clonotype occurred many times.

Material for sequencing was blood. This TCR derives from a woman in her thirties or forties with Graves' ophthalmopathy. The chain combines TRBV19 with TRBJ2-2; no definite D call. The CDR3 protein is CASRSPTSTGELFF. The CDR3 region has the DNA TGTGCCAGTAGAAGCCCAACCTCCACCGGGGAGCTGTTTTTT.